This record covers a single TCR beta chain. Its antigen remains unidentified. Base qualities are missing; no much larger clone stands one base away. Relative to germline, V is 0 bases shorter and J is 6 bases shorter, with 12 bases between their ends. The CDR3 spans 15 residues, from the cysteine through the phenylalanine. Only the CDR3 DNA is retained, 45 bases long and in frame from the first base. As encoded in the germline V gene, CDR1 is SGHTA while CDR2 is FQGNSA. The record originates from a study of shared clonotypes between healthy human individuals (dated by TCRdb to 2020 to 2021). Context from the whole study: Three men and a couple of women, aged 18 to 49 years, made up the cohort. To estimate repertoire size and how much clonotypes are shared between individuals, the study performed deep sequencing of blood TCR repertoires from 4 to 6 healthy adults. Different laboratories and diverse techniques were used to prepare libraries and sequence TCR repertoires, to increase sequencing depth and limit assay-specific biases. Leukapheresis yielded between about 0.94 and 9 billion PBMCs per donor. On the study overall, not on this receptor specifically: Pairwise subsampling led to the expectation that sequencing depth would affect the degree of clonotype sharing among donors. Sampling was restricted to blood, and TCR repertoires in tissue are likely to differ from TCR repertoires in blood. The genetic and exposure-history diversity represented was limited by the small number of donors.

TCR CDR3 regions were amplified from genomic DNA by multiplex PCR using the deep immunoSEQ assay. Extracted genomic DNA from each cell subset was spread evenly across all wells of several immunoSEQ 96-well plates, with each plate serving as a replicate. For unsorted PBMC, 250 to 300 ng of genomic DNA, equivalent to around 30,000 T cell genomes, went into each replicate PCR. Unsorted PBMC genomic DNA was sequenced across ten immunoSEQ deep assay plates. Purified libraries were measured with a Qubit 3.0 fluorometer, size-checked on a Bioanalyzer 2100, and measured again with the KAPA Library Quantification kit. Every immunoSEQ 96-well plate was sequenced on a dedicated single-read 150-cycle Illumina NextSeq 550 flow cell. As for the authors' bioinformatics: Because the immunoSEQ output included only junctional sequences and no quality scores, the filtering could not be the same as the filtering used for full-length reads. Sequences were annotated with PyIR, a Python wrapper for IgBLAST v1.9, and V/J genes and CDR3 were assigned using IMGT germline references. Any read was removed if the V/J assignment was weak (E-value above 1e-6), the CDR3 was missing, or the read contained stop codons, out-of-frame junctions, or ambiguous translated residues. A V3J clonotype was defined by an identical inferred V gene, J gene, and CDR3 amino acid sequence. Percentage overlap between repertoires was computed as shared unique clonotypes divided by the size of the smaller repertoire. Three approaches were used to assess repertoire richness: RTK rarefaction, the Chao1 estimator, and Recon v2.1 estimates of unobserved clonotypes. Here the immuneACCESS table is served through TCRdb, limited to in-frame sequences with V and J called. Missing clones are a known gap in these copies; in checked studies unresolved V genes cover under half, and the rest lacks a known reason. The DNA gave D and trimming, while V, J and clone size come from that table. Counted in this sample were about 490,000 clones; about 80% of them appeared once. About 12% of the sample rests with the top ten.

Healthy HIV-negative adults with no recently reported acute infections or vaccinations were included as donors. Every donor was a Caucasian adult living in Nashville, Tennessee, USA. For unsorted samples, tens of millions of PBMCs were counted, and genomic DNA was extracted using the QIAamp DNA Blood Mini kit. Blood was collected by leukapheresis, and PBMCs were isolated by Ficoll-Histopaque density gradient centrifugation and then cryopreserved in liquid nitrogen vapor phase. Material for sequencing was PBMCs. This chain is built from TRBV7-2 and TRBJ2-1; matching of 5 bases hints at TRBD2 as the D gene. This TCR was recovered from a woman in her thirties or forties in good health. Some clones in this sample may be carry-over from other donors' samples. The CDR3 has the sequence CASSLAATRLNEQFF. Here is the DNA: TGTGCCAGCAGCTTAGCGGCCACTAGGCTCAATGAGCAGTTCTTC.